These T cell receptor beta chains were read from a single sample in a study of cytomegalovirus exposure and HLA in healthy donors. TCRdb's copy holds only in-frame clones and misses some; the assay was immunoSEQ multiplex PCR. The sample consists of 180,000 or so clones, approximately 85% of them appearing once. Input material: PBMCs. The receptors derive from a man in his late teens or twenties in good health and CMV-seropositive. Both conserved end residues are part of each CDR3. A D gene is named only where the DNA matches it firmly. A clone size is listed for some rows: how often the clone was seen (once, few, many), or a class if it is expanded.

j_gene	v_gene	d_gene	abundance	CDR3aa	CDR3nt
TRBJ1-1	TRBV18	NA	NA	CASTAGSVAYLNTEAFF	TGTGCCAGCACGGCAGGGTCAGTGGCGTACTTGAACACTGAAGCTTTCTTT
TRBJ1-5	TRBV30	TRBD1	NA	CAWTADRGSNQPQHF	TGTGCCTGGACGGCTGACAGGGGAAGCAATCAGCCCCAGCATTTT
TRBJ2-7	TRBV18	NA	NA	CASSPNRGAGEQYF	TGTGCCAGCTCACCGAACCGCGGGGCGGGGGAGCAGTACTTC
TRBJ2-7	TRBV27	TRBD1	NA	CASSVQGLEQYF	TGTGCCAGCAGTGTACAGGGGTTGGAGCAGTACTTC
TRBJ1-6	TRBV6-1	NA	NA	CASSRDRFNSPLHF	TGTGCCAGCAGTCGAGACAGGTTTAATTCACCCCTCCACTTT
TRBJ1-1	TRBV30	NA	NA	CAWSVWGGNTEAFF	TGTGCCTGGAGTGTTTGGGGGGGAAACACTGAAGCTTTCTTT
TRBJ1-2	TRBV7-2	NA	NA	CASSLIGGYTF	TGTGCCAGCAGCTTAATCGGGGGGTACACCTTC
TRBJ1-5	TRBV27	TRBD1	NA	CASSSYSMTGEGGQPQHF	TGTGCCAGCAGTTCATACAGTATGACAGGGGAAGGTGGACAGCCCCAGCATTTT
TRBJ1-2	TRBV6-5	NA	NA	CASSSQYGYTF	TGTGCCAGCAGTTCCCAGTATGGCTACACCTTC
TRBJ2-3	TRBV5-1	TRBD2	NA	CASSLAGGGARDTQYF	TGCGCCAGCAGCTTGGCCGGCGGGGGGGCGAGAGATACGCAGTATTTT
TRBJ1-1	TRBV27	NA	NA	CASSSRGLPFGAFF	TGTGCCAGCAGTTCCAGGGGATTGCCTTTCGGAGCTTTCTTT
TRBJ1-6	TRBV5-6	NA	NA	CASSEVPLNSPLHF	TGTGCCAGCTCGGAGGTCCCCTTAAATTCACCCCTCCACTTT
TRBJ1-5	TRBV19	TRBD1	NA	CASMTGGADNQPQHF	TGTGCCAGTATGACAGGGGGCGCTGACAATCAGCCCCAGCATTTT
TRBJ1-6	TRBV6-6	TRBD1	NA	CASRRTGANNNSPLHF	TGTGCCAGCAGGAGGACAGGTGCCAACAATAATTCACCCCTCCACTTT
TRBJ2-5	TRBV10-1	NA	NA	CASSDHRNSRETQYF	TGCGCCAGCAGTGACCACCGGAATAGCAGAGAGACCCAGTACTTC
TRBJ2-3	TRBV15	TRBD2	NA	CATQEIAGAPTDTQYF	TGTGCCACCCAGGAAATAGCGGGGGCCCCCACAGATACGCAGTATTTT
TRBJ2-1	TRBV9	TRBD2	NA	CASSVDPLASGDSYNEQFF	TGTGCCAGCAGCGTAGATCCCCTGGCTAGCGGGGACTCCTACAATGAGCAGTTCTTC
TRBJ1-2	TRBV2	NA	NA	CASSEAPGYGYTF	TGTGCCAGCAGTGAAGCCCCAGGGTATGGCTACACCTTC
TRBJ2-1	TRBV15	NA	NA	CATSRDFGHNSYNEQFF	TGTGCCACCAGCAGAGACTTCGGTCATAACTCCTACAATGAGCAGTTCTTC
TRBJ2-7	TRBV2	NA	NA	CASSEGSLTYEQYF	TGTGCCAGCAGTGAAGGGAGTCTAACCTACGAGCAGTACTTC
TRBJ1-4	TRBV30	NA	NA	CAWNTGNGEKLFF	TGTGCCTGGAATACAGGGAATGGTGAAAAACTGTTTTTT
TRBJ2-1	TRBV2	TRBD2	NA	CASSLSGGRNEQFF	TGTGCCAGCAGTTTGAGCGGGGGGAGGAATGAGCAGTTCTTC
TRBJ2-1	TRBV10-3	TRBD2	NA	CAIRIRTSSYNEQFF	TGTGCCATCAGAATCCGGACTAGCTCCTACAATGAGCAGTTCTTC
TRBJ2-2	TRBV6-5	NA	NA	CASSYLSGPGELFF	TGTGCCAGCAGTTACTTGTCAGGGCCCGGGGAGCTGTTTTTT
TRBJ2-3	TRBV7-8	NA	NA	CASSPVSLTDTQYF	TGTGCCAGCAGCCCCGTTTCCCTCACAGATACGCAGTATTTT
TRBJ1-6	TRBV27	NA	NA	CASSLQQGGYLLHF	TGTGCCAGCAGTTTACAACAGGGTGGTTATCTCCTCCACTTT
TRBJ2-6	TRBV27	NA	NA	CASRLVGANVLTF	TGTGCCAGCAGACTGGTTGGGGCCAACGTCCTGACTTTC
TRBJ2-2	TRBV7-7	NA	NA	CASSLGQGTGELFF	TGTGCTAGCAGCTTAGGCCAGGGTACCGGGGAGCTGTTTTTT
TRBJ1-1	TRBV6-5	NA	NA	CASSYSTVKNTEAFF	TGTGCCAGCAGTTACTCGACAGTTAAGAACACTGAAGCTTTCTTT
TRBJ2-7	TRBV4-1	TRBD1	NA	CASSQARTGEYEQYF	TGCGCCAGCAGCCAAGCCCGGACAGGGGAGTACGAGCAGTACTTC
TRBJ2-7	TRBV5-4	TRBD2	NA	CASSPPGGYEQYF	TGTGCCAGCAGCCCACCGGGGGGCTACGAGCAGTACTTC
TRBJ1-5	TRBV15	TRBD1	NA	CATSARDRNQPQHF	TGTGCCACCAGCGCCCGGGACAGAAATCAGCCCCAGCATTTT
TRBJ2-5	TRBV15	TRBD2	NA	CATREGGTRKTTQYF	TGTGCCACCCGGGAGGGGGGCACCCGCAAGACGACCCAGTACTTC
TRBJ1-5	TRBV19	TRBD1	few	CASSMGTGGHQPQHF	TGTGCCAGTAGTATGGGGACAGGGGGTCATCAGCCCCAGCATTTT
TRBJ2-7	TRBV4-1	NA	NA	CASSQEGTGAGNYEQYF	TGCGCCAGCAGCCAAGAAGGGACTGGCGCCGGGAATTACGAGCAGTACTTC
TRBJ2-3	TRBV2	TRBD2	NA	CASSLAGGTDTQYF	TGTGCCAGCAGTCTAGCGGGGGGCACAGATACGCAGTATTTT
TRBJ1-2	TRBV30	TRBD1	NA	CARRDSAHYGYTF	TGTGCCCGTCGGGACAGCGCCCACTATGGCTACACCTTC
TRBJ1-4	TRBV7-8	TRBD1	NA	CASSLKETGGLEKLFF	TGTGCCAGCAGCTTAAAAGAGACAGGGGGTTTGGAAAAACTGTTTTTT
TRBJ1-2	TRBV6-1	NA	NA	CASSEGKGGDGYTF	TGTGCCAGCAGTGAAGGTAAAGGGGGAGATGGCTACACCTTC
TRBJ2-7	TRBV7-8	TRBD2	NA	CASSLARVSGGLSSYEQYF	TGTGCCAGCAGCTTAGCGCGGGTTAGCGGGGGGCTAAGCTCCTACGAGCAGTACTTC
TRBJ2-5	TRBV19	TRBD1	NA	CASSITGTAQETQYF	TGTGCCAGTAGTATAACCGGGACAGCGCAAGAGACCCAGTACTTC
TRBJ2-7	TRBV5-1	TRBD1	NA	CASSLAGQASYEQYF	TGCGCCAGCAGCTTGGCCGGACAGGCCTCCTACGAGCAGTACTTC
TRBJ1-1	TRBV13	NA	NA	CASSAGRNTEAFF	TGTGCCAGCAGCGCGGGACGGAACACTGAAGCTTTCTTT
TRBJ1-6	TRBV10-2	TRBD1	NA	CASSESDRVDSPLHF	TGCGCCAGCAGTGAGTCGGACAGGGTGGATTCACCCCTCCACTTT